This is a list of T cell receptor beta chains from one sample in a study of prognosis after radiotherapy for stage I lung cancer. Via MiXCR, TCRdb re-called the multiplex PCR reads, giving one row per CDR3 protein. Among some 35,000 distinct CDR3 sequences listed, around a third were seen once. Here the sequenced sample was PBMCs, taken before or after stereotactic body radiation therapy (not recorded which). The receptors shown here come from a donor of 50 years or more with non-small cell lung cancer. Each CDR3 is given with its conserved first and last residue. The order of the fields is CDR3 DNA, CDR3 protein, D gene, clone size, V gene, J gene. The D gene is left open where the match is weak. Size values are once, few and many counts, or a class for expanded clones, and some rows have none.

DNA: TGTGCCAGCAGCTTCGACAGGGGCCGGGAGGCCCAGTACTTC
CDR3: CASSFDRGREAQYF
D: .
size: .
V: TRBV11-2
J: TRBJ2-5

DNA: TGTGCCTGTAGTGGGCGGCTGGGGCAAACTGGAAACACCATATATTTT
CDR3: CACSGRLGQTGNTIYF
D: .
size: .
V: TRBV30
J: TRBJ1-3

DNA: TGTGCCAGCAGGGGCGGGGGGGGCTTTTACAATGAGCAGTTCTTC
CDR3: CASRGGGGFYNEQFF
D: TRBD2
size: .
V: TRBV6-9
J: TRBJ2-1

DNA: TGTGCCAGTAGGGGCCTCGGACATACTATGGGCTACACCTTC
CDR3: CASRGLGHTMGYTF
D: .
size: many
V: TRBV19
J: TRBJ1-2

DNA: TGTGCCAGCAGTTACTCGCCGACTAGCGGGGGGCCCTCACAATTCTTC
CDR3: CASSYSPTSGGPSQFF
D: TRBD2
size: many
V: TRBV6-5
J: TRBJ2-1

DNA: TGTGCCAGCTCACCCGACAATGAGCAGTTCTTC
CDR3: CASSPDNEQFF
D: .
size: many
V: TRBV18
J: TRBJ2-1

DNA: TGTGCCAGCAGCTTGGGGGTGGGGACACAAGAGACCCAGTACTTC
CDR3: CASSLGVGTQETQYF
D: .
size: .
V: TRBV5-4
J: TRBJ2-5

DNA: TGCGCCAGCAGCTTGGGGGCTGTAGCTAACTATGGCTACACCTTC
CDR3: CASSLGAVANYGYTF
D: .
size: many
V: TRBV5-1
J: TRBJ1-2

DNA: TGTGCCAGCAGCCAAGTAAGACGGGGACCCCCGAGCGGAGAGACCCAGTACTTC
CDR3: CASSQVRRGPPSGETQYF
D: .
size: many
V: TRBV3-1
J: TRBJ2-5

DNA: TGCAGTCCAAACCAGGCGGCAGGGCCCTACGAGCAGTACTTC
CDR3: CSPNQAAGPYEQYF
D: .
size: once
V: TRBV20-1
J: TRBJ2-7

DNA: TGTGCCAGCACTTACATTCCGGGAAACACCATATATTTT
CDR3: CASTYIPGNTIYF
D: .
size: many
V: TRBV2
J: TRBJ1-3

DNA: TGTGCCAGCAGGTATTCAGGTGGAGATACGCAGTATTTT
CDR3: CASRYSGGDTQYF
D: .
size: many
V: TRBV5-5
J: TRBJ2-3

DNA: TGTGCCAGCAGCCAGACAGCAACTAATGAAAAACTGTTTTTT
CDR3: CASSQTATNEKLFF
D: .
size: many
V: TRBV9
J: TRBJ1-4

DNA: TGTGCCAGCAGTTTAGCGCGTAGTTACTACACCTTC
CDR3: CASSLARSYYTF
D: .
size: .
V: TRBV12-3/TRBV12-4
J: TRBJ1-2

DNA: TGTGCCAGCTCACCATTGTACGGGACGGATAATGAAAAGCTGTTTTTT
CDR3: CASSPLYGTDNEKLFF
D: .
size: .
V: TRBV18
J: TRBJ1-4

DNA: TGTGCCAGAAGTTGGGGGGGGGGTAATGAAAGACTGTTTTTT
CDR3: CARSWGGGNERLFF
D: .
size: once
V: TRBV6-2/TRBV6-3
J: TRBJ1-4

DNA: TGTGCCTGGAGTGAAGATAGGGGCGATGGCTACACCTTC
CDR3: CAWSEDRGDGYTF
D: .
size: many
V: TRBV30
J: TRBJ1-2

DNA: TGTGCCAGTAGTATTTCTAGGACGCAGAACTATGGCTACACCTTC
CDR3: CASSISRTQNYGYTF
D: .
size: many
V: TRBV19
J: TRBJ1-2

DNA: TGTGCCAGCAGCCAAGATCTTGGGACAGGGTCCTACGAGCAGTACTTC
CDR3: CASSQDLGTGSYEQYF
D: .
size: many
V: TRBV3-2
J: TRBJ2-7

DNA: TGTGCCAGCAGCTTAGGACAGGGGGCTGCCAAAAACATTCAGTACTTC
CDR3: CASSLGQGAAKNIQYF
D: TRBD1
size: few
V: TRBV7-9
J: TRBJ2-4

DNA: TGCGCCAGCAGCCAAGGGACAGGGGGGATAAGTGAGCAGTTCTTC
CDR3: CASSQGTGGISEQFF
D: TRBD1
size: many
V: TRBV4-1
J: TRBJ2-1

DNA: TGTGCCTGGAGTGTACTCTTCTCCTACGAGCAGTACTTC
CDR3: CAWSVLFSYEQYF
D: .
size: many
V: TRBV30
J: TRBJ2-7

DNA: TGTGCCAGTGCCAGGGATTCCGGCTACGAGCAGTACTTC
CDR3: CASARDSGYEQYF
D: .
size: many
V: TRBV10-3
J: TRBJ2-7

DNA: TGTGCCAGCTCGGAGGGGGCGACCCTCCACTTT
CDR3: CASSEGATLHF
D: TRBD1
size: many
V: TRBV7-9
J: TRBJ1-6

DNA: TGTGCCAGCAGCTTGTCCCAAGCTGAAGCTTTCTTT
CDR3: CASSLSQAEAFF
D: .
size: many
V: TRBV7-9
J: TRBJ1-1

DNA: TGCGCCAGCAGCCAAGACGGCAGGGTGGATGGAAACACCATATATTTT
CDR3: CASSQDGRVDGNTIYF
D: .
size: many
V: TRBV4-1
J: TRBJ1-3

DNA: TGCGCCAGCAGCCAAGATAGAAGGGCTAATTCACCCCTCCACTTT
CDR3: CASSQDRRANSPLHF
D: .
size: many
V: TRBV4-1
J: TRBJ1-6

DNA: TGCGCCAGCAGCACAGGGAGATCGGGCACTGGAGCTTTCTTT
CDR3: CASSTGRSGTGAFF
D: .
size: .
V: TRBV5-1
J: TRBJ1-1

DNA: TGTGCCAGGGATCGAGAAGAGCAGTTCTTC
CDR3: CARDREEQFF
D: .
size: many
V: TRBV11-3
J: TRBJ2-1

DNA: TGTGCCTGGAGTGGCCCTAGAGGGGCGCGATATAATTCACCCCTCCACTTT
CDR3: CAWSGPRGARYNSPLHF
D: .
size: many
V: TRBV30
J: TRBJ1-6

DNA: TGCGCCAGCAGCTTGGTTTCTGGGACAGGGTACGAGCAGTACTTC
CDR3: CASSLVSGTGYEQYF
D: TRBD1
size: many
V: TRBV5-1
J: TRBJ2-7

DNA: TGTGCCAGCAGTTCCGCCCGATTCACTATCGGGATAGTCTACGAGCAGTACTTC
CDR3: CASSSARFTIGIVYEQYF
D: .
size: once
V: TRBV28
J: TRBJ2-7

DNA: TGTGCCAGCAGACAAGGACGGAGGGGATATGGCTACACCTTC
CDR3: CASRQGRRGYGYTF
D: .
size: many
V: TRBV6-1
J: TRBJ1-2

DNA: TGTGCCAGCAGTTGGGACAGCGGAAACACCATATATTTT
CDR3: CASSWDSGNTIYF
D: TRBD1
size: .
V: TRBV2
J: TRBJ1-3

DNA: TGTGCCGTATCCGGAGGGTACGAGCAGTACTTC
CDR3: CAVSGGYEQYF
D: .
size: .
V: TRBV6-1
J: TRBJ2-7

DNA: TGCGCCAGCAGCCGGGGGCAGGGGCCAAACACTGGAGCTTTCTTT
CDR3: CASSRGQGPNTGAFF
D: .
size: few
V: TRBV4-1
J: TRBJ1-1

DNA: TGTGCCAGCAGTTTAGCGCTGGGGGTTCATCAGCCCCAGCATTTT
CDR3: CASSLALGVHQPQHF
D: .
size: many
V: TRBV12-3/TRBV12-4
J: TRBJ1-5

DNA: TGTGCCACCACCCCGGGACTAGTCAGCACAGATACGAAGTATTTT
CDR3: CATTPGLVSTDTKYF
D: TRBD2
size: .
V: TRBV5-6
J: TRBJ2-3

DNA: TGTGCCAACATTTTCTACGCGAAAATGAACACTGAAGCTTTCTTT
CDR3: CANIFYAKMNTEAFF
D: .
size: .
V: TRBV12-3/TRBV12-4
J: TRBJ1-1

DNA: TGTGCCAGCAGCTTTAGGCGTAATGAAAAACTGTTTTTT
CDR3: CASSFRRNEKLFF
D: .
size: many
V: TRBV7-2
J: TRBJ1-4

DNA: TGTGCCAGCAGCTCTTATTATAGCAATCAGCCCCAGCATTTT
CDR3: CASSSYYSNQPQHF
D: .
size: many
V: TRBV7-2
J: TRBJ1-5

DNA: TGCAGTGCTAGGAGGTCGGGTTACAATGAGCAGTTCTTC
CDR3: CSARRSGYNEQFF
D: .
size: many
V: TRBV20-1
J: TRBJ2-1

DNA: TGTGCCAGCAGCAAACTGGACAGGGCCTATTGCTACACCTTC
CDR3: CASSKLDRAYCYTF
D: TRBD1
size: .
V: TRBV7-8
J: TRBJ1-2

DNA: TGCAGTGCTAGGGTGACAGGGAAAAACATTCAGTACTTC
CDR3: CSARVTGKNIQYF
D: TRBD1
size: many
V: TRBV20-1
J: TRBJ2-4

DNA: TGTGCCAGCAGTCTGACAGCGAACACTGAAGCTTTCTTT
CDR3: CASSLTANTEAFF
D: .
size: many
V: TRBV5-6
J: TRBJ1-1

DNA: TGTGCCAGCAGCTTAGCTGGGGGGGCCGGCACCGGGGAGCTGTTTTTT
CDR3: CASSLAGGAGTGELFF
D: .
size: many
V: TRBV7-9
J: TRBJ2-2